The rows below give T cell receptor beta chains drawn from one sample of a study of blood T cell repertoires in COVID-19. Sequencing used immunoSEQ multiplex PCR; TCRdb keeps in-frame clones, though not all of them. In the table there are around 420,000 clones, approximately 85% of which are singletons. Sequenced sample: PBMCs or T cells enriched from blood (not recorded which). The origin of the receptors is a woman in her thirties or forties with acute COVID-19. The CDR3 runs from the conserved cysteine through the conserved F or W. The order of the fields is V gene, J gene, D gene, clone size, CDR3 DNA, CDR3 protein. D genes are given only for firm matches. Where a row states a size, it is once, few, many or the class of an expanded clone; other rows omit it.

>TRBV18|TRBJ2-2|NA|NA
TGTGCCAGCTCGCCCCAGACAGCCTCAGGCACCGGGGAGCTGTTTTTT
CASSPQTASGTGELFF
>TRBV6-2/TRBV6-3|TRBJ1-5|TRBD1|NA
TGTGCCAGCAGTCCAGGACAGGGGGCGCTTTTCCCCCAGCCCCAGCATTTT
CASSPGQGALFPQPQHF
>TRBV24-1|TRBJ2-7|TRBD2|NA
TGTGCCACCAGTGATTTTCCTGAGGGACTACTGGCCATGAACGAGCAGTACTTC
CATSDFPEGLLAMNEQYF
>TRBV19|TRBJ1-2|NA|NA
TGTGCCAGTACCACGACAGGAGCCCTCTATGGCTACACCTTC
CASTTTGALYGYTF
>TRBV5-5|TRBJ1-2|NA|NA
TGTGCCAGCAGCCCTGGGACATATAACTATGGCTACACCTTC
CASSPGTYNYGYTF
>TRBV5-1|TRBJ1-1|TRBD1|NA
TGCGCCAGCAGCATCGGACAGGGGGAAGCTTTCTTT
CASSIGQGEAFF
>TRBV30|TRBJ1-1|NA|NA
TGTGCCTGGAGTGAGGACAGAAACACTGAAGCTTTCTTT
CAWSEDRNTEAFF
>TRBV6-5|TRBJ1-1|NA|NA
TGTGCCAGCAGTTACTCGTCAGGCCCGAACACTGAAGCTTTCTTT
CASSYSSGPNTEAFF
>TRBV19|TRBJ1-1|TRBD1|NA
TGTGCCAGTAGTATCCGGACAGGGGGCTACACTGAAGCTTTCTTT
CASSIRTGGYTEAFF
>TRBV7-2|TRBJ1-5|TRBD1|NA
TGTGCCAGCAGCTTGGACAGGTCCAATCAGCCCCAGCATTTT
CASSLDRSNQPQHF
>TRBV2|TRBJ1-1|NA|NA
TGTGCCAGCATACCCCTGAGGTCCAACGTTGAAGCTTTCTTT
CASIPLRSNVEAFF
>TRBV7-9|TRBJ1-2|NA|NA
TGTGCCAGCAGCTTAGTCCCCCAGGGAGGCTATGGCTACACCTTC
CASSLVPQGGYGYTF
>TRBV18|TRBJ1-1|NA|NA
TGTGCCAGCTCCCGGGAGGGGAACACTGAAGCTTTCTTT
CASSREGNTEAFF
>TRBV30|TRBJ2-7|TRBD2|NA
TGTGCCTGGAGGACTAGCGGGGCGGGGGGTCGGGAGCAGTACTTC
CAWRTSGAGGREQYF
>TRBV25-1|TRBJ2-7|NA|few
TGTGCCAGCAGTGTACACCCTCAGGGGATCACCTACGAGCAGTACTTC
CASSVHPQGITYEQYF
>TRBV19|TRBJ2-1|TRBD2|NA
TGTGCCAGTACCGGGACTAGCGGGTACAATGAGCAGTTCTTC
CASTGTSGYNEQFF
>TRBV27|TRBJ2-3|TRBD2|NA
TGTGCCAGCAGGGCGGGGGGTCTCCGAGGCACAGATACGCAGTATTTT
CASRAGGLRGTDTQYF
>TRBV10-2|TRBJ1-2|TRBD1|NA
TGCGCCAGCAGTGCTCGGACAGGGAACTATGGCTACACCTTC
CASSARTGNYGYTF
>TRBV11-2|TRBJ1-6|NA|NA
TGTGCCAGCAGCTTAGAGGGACACCGTCTCCACTTT
CASSLEGHRLHF
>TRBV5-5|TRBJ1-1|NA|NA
TGTGCCAGCAGCTTGGCCGTGGCAGTGAACACTGAAGCTTTCTTT
CASSLAVAVNTEAFF
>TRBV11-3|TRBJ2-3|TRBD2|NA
TGTGCCAGCAGCTCTAGCGGGGGGGCGACAGATACGCAGTATTTT
CASSSSGGATDTQYF
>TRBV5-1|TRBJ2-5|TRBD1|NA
TGCGCCAGCAGCTGGGGACAGGGGGGCCAAGAGACCCAGTACTTC
CASSWGQGGQETQYF
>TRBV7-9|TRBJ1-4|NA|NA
TGTGCCAGCAGCTTATCATGGGGGGGAAATGAAAAACTGTTTTTT
CASSLSWGGNEKLFF
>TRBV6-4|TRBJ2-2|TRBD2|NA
TGTGCCAGCAGTGCGGGACTAGTTTCCGGGGAGCTGTTTTTT
CASSAGLVSGELFF
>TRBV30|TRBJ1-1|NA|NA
TGTGCCTGGAGTGTACTCCTGAACACTGAAGCTTTCTTT
CAWSVLLNTEAFF
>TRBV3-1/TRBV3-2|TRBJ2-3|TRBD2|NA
TGTGCCAGCAGCTCACTAGCGGGGGCCACAGATACGCAGTATTTT
CASSSLAGATDTQYF
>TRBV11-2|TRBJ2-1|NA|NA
TGTGCCAGCAGCGGAGGGGGGGTGAGTGAGCAGTTCTTC
CASSGGGVSEQFF
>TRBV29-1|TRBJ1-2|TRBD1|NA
TGCAGCGTTGAAGAAGGGACAGGAGGAGGCTACACCTTC
CSVEEGTGGGYTF
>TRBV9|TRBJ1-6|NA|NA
TGTGCCAGCAATCAGGACAGCGAGAATTCACCCCTCCACTTT
CASNQDSENSPLHF
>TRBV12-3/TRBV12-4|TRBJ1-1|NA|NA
TGTGCCAGCACAAAGGAGAGCGGCACTGAAGCTTTCTTT
CASTKESGTEAFF
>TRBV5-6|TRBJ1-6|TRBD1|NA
TGTGCCAGCAGCTTTATCACAGGGGCCAATTCACCCCTCCACTTT
CASSFITGANSPLHF
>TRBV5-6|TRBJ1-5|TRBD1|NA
TGTGCCAGCAGCTTGGACAGGGGAGGCCAGCCCCAGCATTTT
CASSLDRGGQPQHF
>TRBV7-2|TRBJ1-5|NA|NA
TGTGCCAGCAGCCTCGATTTCGGGGGGGGCAATCAGCCCCAGCATTTT
CASSLDFGGGNQPQHF
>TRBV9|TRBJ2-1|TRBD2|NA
TGTGCCAGCAGCGTAGGCGGGAGTGAGCAGTTCTTC
CASSVGGSEQFF
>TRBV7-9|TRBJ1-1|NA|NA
TGTGCCAGCAGCCGCCTCGTTATACGGGGAACTGAAGCTTTCTTT
CASSRLVIRGTEAFF
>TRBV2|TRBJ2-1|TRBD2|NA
TGTGCCAGCAGTCGGGCCAGCGGGGGGGCCGGGTTGAATGAGCAGTTCTTC
CASSRASGGAGLNEQFF
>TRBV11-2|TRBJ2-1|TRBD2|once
TGTGCCAGCAGACGGACTAGAAGTGAGCAGTTCTTC
CASRRTRSEQFF
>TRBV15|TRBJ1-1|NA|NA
TGTGCCACCAGCAGAGATATGAGGGACACTGAAGCTTTCTTT
CATSRDMRDTEAFF
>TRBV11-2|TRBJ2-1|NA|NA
TGTGCCAGCAGCAACAGTGGTACCTACAATGAGCAGTTCTTC
CASSNSGTYNEQFF
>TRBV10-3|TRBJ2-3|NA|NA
TGTGCCATCAGAAGGGGGGGGGACACAGATACGCAGTATTTT
CAIRRGGDTDTQYF
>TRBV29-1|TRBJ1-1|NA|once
TGCAGCGTTGTGAGGGCGAGAGAAGCTTTCTTT
CSVVRAREAFF
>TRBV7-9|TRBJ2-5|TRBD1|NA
TGTGCCAGCAGCCAACTAAGGGGGACAGGGGAAGAGACCCAGTACTTC
CASSQLRGTGEETQYF
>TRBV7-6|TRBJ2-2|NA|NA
TGTGCCAGCACCAACACTAACCCGAACACCGGGGAGCTGTTTTTT
CASTNTNPNTGELFF
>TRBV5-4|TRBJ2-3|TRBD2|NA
TGTGCCAGCAGCTTCCGTCCAGCGGGGGCTGAAATATACACAGATACGCAGTATTTT
CASSFRPAGAEIYTDTQYF
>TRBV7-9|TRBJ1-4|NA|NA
TGTGCCAGCAGCTTAGTGGCCAGTTTTAATGAAAAACTGTTTTTT
CASSLVASFNEKLFF
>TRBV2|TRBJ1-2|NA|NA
TGTGCCAGCAGTGCACAGGGTGACTATGGCTACACCTTC
CASSAQGDYGYTF
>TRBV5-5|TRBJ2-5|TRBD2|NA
TGTGCCAGCAGCGTCAGACTAGCGGGGAACCAAGAGACCCAGTACTTC
CASSVRLAGNQETQYF